What follows describes a single T cell receptor (beta chain). Its specificity is unknown. The sample comes from a study of shared clonotypes between healthy human individuals. About the research overall: CD8 memory received one plate per donor, CD8 naive two, CD4 memory three and CD4 naive three. Findings and limits, study-wide: Rarefaction revealed incomplete sorted-subset sequencing despite large depth.

Adult donors, all healthy and HIV-negative, had no recent acute infections or vaccinations. TCRdb's table, derived via immunoSEQ multiplex PCR, lists solely in-frame clones and lacks some. The sample has about a million clones, around four fifths seen once. Germline assignment: CDR1 SGHTA and CDR2 FQGNSA. V was cut by 4 bases and J by 1 base, with 10 bases left in between. This CDR3 is built from 14 residues. Source material: memory CD4+ T cells sorted from blood. Stated subset: CD45RA-negative fraction. The TCR comes from a man younger than 35 in good health. J is TRBJ1-1 and V is TRBV7-2; no clear D gene. CDR3 amino acids: CASSSSFSNTEAFF. In DNA, the CDR3 is TGTGCCAGCAGCTCGTCCTTCTCGAACACTGAAGCTTTCTTT.